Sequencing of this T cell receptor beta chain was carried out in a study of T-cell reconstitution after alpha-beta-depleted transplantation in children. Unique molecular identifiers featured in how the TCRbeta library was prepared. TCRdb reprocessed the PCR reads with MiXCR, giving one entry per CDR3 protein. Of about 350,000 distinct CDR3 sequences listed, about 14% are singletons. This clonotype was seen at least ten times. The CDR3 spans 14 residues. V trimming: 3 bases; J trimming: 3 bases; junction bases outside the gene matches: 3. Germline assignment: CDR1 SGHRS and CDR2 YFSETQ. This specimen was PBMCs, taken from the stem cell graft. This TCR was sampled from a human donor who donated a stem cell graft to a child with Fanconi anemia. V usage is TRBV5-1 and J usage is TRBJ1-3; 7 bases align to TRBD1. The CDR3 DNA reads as TGCGCCAGCAGCTGGACAGGAGGTGGAAACACCATATATTTT. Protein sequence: CASSWTGGGNTIYF.